Listed below are T cell receptor beta chains from one sample, sequenced in a study of blood T cell repertoires in COVID-19. Sequencing was performed with immunoSEQ multiplex PCR; in TCRdb, only in-frame clones are kept and a portion is missing. The sample carries 100,000 to 150,000 clones, 80% to 95% recorded once. What was sequenced was peripheral blood. The source is a man aged 50 to 59 with COVID-19, enrolled during active disease. Each CDR3 is given with its conserved first and last residue. Fields, in order: V gene, D gene, clone size, J gene, CDR3 length, CDR3 protein, CDR3 DNA. D genes are given only for firm matches. Part of the rows lack a size; the others show once, few, many or a class for expanded clones.

TRBV6-5,-,-,TRBJ2-2,13,CASSYPNTGELFF,TGTGCCAGCAGTTACCCTAACACCGGGGAGCTGTTTTTT
TRBV3-1/TRBV3-2,-,-,TRBJ1-2,17,CASSQGREGRANYGYTF,TGTGCCAGCAGCCAAGGTCGGGAGGGGAGAGCTAACTATGGCTACACCTTC
TRBV7-9,-,-,TRBJ1-5,15,CASSLRGGPNQPQHF,TGTGCCAGCAGCTTAAGGGGGGGTCCCAACCAGCCCCAGCATTTT
TRBV18,-,-,TRBJ1-1,13,CASSPRQNTEAFF,TGTGCCAGCTCACCCAGACAGAACACTGAAGCTTTCTTT
TRBV29-1,TRBD1,-,TRBJ2-3,15,CSVYVDRGLKDTQYF,TGCAGCGTTTATGTCGACAGGGGGCTTAAAGATACGCAGTATTTT
TRBV18,-,-,TRBJ1-6,15,CASSPRTANNSPLHF,TGTGCCAGCTCACCACGGACAGCCAATAATTCACCCCTCCACTTT
TRBV2,-,-,TRBJ2-6,16,CASSGLDRGGANVLTF,TGTGCCAGCAGCGGGCTCGACAGAGGTGGGGCCAACGTCCTGACTTTC
TRBV6-5,TRBD1,-,TRBJ1-2,14,CASSLDRALDGYTF,TGTGCCAGCAGCCTAGACAGGGCTCTCGATGGCTACACCTTC
TRBV6-5,-,-,TRBJ1-1,14,CASIQRGGFTEAFF,TGTGCCAGCATCCAACGAGGGGGTTTCACTGAAGCTTTCTTT
TRBV12-3/TRBV12-4,TRBD1,once,TRBJ2-7,12,CASSFGTGGEYF,TGTGCCAGCAGTTTCGGGACAGGGGGAGAGTACTTC
TRBV28,-,-,TRBJ1-2,12,CASSLPFYGYTF,TGTGCCAGCAGTTTACCCTTCTATGGCTACACCTTC
TRBV5-6,TRBD1,-,TRBJ2-3,13,CAVGRGRSDTQYF,TGTGCCGTGGGCAGGGGGCGGTCAGATACGCAGTATTTT
TRBV19,-,-,TRBJ2-3,16,CASRERGASPTDTQYF,TGTGCCAGTAGAGAACGGGGGGCGAGCCCGACAGATACGCAGTATTTT
TRBV5-1,-,-,TRBJ2-5,13,CASSLVGGETQYF,TGCGCCAGCAGCTTGGTTGGAGGAGAGACCCAGTACTTC
TRBV19,TRBD2,few,TRBJ2-3,15,CASSILAASTDTQYF,TGTGCCAGTAGTATACTAGCGGCTAGCACAGATACGCAGTATTTT
TRBV6-5,-,-,TRBJ1-2,12,CASTIDREGYTF,TGTGCCAGCACCATCGACAGAGAAGGCTACACCTTC
TRBV14,-,few,TRBJ2-3,12,CASSPTLSTQYF,TGTGCCAGCAGCCCAACTCTTTCCACGCAGTATTTT
TRBV18,-,-,TRBJ2-3,15,CASSPGLASTDTQYF,TGTGCCAGCTCACCCGGTCTAGCTAGCACAGATACGCAGTATTTT
TRBV18,TRBD1,-,TRBJ2-2,16,CASSPTPGQGARELFF,TGTGCCAGCTCACCGACGCCGGGACAGGGGGCTCGGGAGCTGTTTTTT
TRBV27,-,-,TRBJ2-3,13,CASSPGQRDTQYF,TGTGCCAGCAGTCCCGGACAGCGAGATACGCAGTATTTT
TRBV6-6,-,-,TRBJ2-2,15,CASSYRELSTGELFF,TGTGCCAGCAGTTACCGGGAGTTGAGCACCGGGGAGCTGTTTTTT
TRBV6-6,-,few,TRBJ1-1,12,CASSYGGGEAFF,TGTGCCAGCAGTTACGGTGGAGGTGAAGCTTTCTTT
TRBV28,-,-,TRBJ1-1,14,CASRFATRGTEAFF,TGTGCCAGCAGATTCGCCACCAGGGGCACTGAAGCTTTCTTT
TRBV30,-,-,TRBJ2-7,11,CAWTHGYEQYF,TGTGCCTGGACGCACGGGTACGAGCAGTACTTC
TRBV28,TRBD2,-,TRBJ2-3,14,CASSLSGRTDTQYF,TGTGCCAGCAGTTTGAGCGGGAGAACAGATACGCAGTATTTT
TRBV7-8,-,few,TRBJ1-2,16,CASSSDNRNTNYGYTF,TGTGCCAGCAGCTCAGATAACAGAAATACTAACTATGGCTACACCTTC
TRBV28,-,-,TRBJ2-2,14,CASSFRELTGELFF,TGTGCCAGCAGTTTTAGGGAGCTGACCGGGGAGCTGTTTTTT
TRBV29-1,-,-,TRBJ2-5,13,CSVEGLAQETQYF,TGCAGCGTTGAAGGGCTAGCCCAAGAGACCCAGTACTTC
TRBV9,TRBD1,-,TRBJ2-7,14,CASSVGTGTHEQYF,TGTGCCAGCAGCGTAGGGACAGGGACCCACGAGCAGTACTTC
TRBV2,TRBD1,-,TRBJ2-7,15,CASSGLGDRDYEQYF,TGTGCCAGCAGTGGGTTAGGGGACAGAGACTACGAGCAGTACTTC
TRBV7-6,TRBD1,-,TRBJ1-1,14,CASSGGTVNTEAFF,TGTGCCAGCAGCGGAGGGACAGTGAACACTGAAGCTTTCTTT
TRBV6-5,-,-,TRBJ1-2,14,CASSPFEDGYGYTF,TGTGCCAGCAGTCCATTTGAGGATGGCTATGGCTACACCTTC
TRBV5-1,TRBD1,-,TRBJ1-2,13,CASAGQGNYGYTF,TGCGCCAGTGCCGGACAGGGGAACTATGGCTACACCTTC
TRBV5-6,-,-,TRBJ1-5,12,CASSRVGQPQHF,TGTGCCAGCAGCCGGGTAGGACAGCCCCAGCATTTT
TRBV3-1/TRBV3-2,-,-,TRBJ2-1,16,CASSRGGGASYNEQFF,TGTGCCAGCAGCCGCGGCGGAGGAGCTTCCTACAATGAGCAGTTCTTC
TRBV6-2/TRBV6-3,TRBD2,-,TRBJ2-1,16,CASSASGRERTLKQFF,TGTGCCAGCAGTGCCTCGGGGCGGGAGAGAACCCTTAAACAGTTCTTC
TRBV10-3,-,-,TRBJ1-2,12,CAISDREGADTF,TGTGCCATCAGTGACAGGGAAGGAGCCGACACCTTC
TRBV10-3,TRBD1,-,TRBJ1-2,15,CAISVPRSGGYGYTF,TGTGCCATCAGTGTTCCACGTTCAGGGGGCTATGGCTACACCTTC
TRBV7-9,TRBD1,-,TRBJ2-2,15,CASTRTGTYPGELFF,TGTGCCAGCACCCGGACAGGGACATACCCCGGGGAGCTGTTTTTT
TRBV2,-,-,TRBJ2-2,16,CASSQDGVENTGELFF,TGTGCCAGCAGTCAAGACGGGGTAGAAAACACCGGGGAGCTGTTTTTT